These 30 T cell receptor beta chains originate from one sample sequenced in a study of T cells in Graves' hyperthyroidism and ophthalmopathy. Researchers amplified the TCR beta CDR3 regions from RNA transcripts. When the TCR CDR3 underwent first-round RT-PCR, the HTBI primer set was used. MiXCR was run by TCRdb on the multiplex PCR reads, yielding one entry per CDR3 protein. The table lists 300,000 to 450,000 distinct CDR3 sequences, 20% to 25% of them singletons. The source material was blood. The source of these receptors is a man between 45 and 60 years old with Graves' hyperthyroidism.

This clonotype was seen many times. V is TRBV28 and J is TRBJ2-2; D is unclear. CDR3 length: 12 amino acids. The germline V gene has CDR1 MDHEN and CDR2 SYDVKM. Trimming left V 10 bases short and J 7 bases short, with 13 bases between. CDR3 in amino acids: CATDTGVGELFF. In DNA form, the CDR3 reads TGTGCCACCGACACTGGGGTCGGGGAGCTGTTTTTT.

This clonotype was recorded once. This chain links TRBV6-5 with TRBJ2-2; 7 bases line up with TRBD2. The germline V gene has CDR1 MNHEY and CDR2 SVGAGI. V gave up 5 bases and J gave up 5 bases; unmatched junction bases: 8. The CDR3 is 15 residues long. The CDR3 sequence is CASSNGLDLTGELFF. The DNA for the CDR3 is TGTGCCAGCAGTAACGGACTAGACTTGACCGGGGAGCTGTTTTTT.

The CDR3 is CSAWLSSGETQYF. The CDR3 DNA sequence: TGCAGTGCCTGGTTGTCTAGCGGAGAGACCCAGTACTTC. This chain uses TRBV20-1 with TRBJ2-5; 7 bases map to TRBD2. From germline, CDR1 is DFQATT and CDR2 SNEGSKA (reference sequence). The CDR3 runs to 13 residues. Trimming removed 6 bases from V and 4 bases from J; junction bases left unmatched: 8.

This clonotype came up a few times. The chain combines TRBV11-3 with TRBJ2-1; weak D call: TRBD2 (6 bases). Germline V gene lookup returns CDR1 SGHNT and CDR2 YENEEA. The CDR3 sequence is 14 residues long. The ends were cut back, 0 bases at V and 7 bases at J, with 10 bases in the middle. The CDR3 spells CASSLDQTRNEQFF. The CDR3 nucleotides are TGTGCCAGCAGCTTAGATCAGACTAGAAATGAGCAGTTCTTC.

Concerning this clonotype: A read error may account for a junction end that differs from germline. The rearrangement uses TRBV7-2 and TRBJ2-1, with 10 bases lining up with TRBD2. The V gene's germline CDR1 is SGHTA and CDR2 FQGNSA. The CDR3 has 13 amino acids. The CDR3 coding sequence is TGCGCCAGCAGCCAAGCGGGAGGGGGCGAGCAGTTCTTC. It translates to CASSQAGGGEQFF.

In nucleotides, the CDR3 is TGTGCCAGCAGTTATAGCGGGAAATACAATGAGCAGTTCTTC. It is translated as CASSYSGKYNEQFF. This chain links TRBV13 with TRBJ2-1; 8 bases match TRBD2. The CDR3 contains 14 residues. Unmatched junction bases numbered 5, after V lost 6 bases and J lost 4 bases. Germline V lookup: CDR1 PRHDT, CDR2 FYEKMQ (reference sequence).

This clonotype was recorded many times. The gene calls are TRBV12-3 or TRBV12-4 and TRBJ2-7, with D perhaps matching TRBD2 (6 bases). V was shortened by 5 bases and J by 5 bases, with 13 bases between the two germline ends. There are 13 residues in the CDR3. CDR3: CASSHGGRDEQYF. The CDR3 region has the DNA TGTGCCAGCAGTCACGGGGGTCGGGACGAGCAGTACTTC.

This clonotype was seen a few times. The chain's CDR3 is CAWSVASWETQYF. CDR3 nucleotide sequence: TGTGCCTGGAGTGTAGCTTCCTGGGAGACCCAGTACTTC. This chain connects TRBV30 to TRBJ2-5; D gene unclear. The CDR3 has 13 residues. The V end was cut by 0 bases, the J end by 5 bases, with 10 bases between. The germline V gene has CDR1 GTSNPN and CDR2 SVGIG (reference sequence).

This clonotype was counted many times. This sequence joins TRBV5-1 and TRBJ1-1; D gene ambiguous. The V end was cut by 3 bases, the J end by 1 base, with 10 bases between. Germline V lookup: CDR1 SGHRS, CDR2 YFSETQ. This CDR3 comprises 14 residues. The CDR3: CASSSPDPNTEAFF. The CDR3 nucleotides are TGCGCCAGCAGCTCCCCAGATCCGAACACTGAAGCTTTCTTT.

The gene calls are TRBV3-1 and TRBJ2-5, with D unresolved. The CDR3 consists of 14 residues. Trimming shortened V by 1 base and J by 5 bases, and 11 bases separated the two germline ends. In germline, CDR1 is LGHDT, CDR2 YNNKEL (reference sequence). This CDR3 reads CASSQGSGWETQYF. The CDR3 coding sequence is TGTGCCAGCAGCCAAGGGAGTGGTTGGGAGACCCAGTACTTC.

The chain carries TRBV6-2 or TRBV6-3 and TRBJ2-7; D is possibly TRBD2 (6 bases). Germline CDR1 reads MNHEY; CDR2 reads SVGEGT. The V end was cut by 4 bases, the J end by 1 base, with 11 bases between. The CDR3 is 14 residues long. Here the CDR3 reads CASSFAAGSYEQYF. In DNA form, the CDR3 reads TGTGCCAGCAGTTTCGCGGCGGGGTCCTACGAGCAGTACTTC.

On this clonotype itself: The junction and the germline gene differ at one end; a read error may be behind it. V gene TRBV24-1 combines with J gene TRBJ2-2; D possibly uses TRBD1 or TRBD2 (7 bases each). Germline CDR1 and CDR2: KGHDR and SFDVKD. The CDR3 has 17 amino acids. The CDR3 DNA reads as TGTGCCACCAGTGATTGGAGACAGGGAGGGAACACTGGGGAGCTGTTTTTT. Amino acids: CATSDWRQGGNTGELFF.

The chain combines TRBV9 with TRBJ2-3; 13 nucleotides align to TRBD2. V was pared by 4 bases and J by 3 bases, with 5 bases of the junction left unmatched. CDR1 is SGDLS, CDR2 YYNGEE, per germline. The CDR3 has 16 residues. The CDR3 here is CASSSGLAGITDTQYF. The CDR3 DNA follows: TGTGCCAGCAGCTCGGGACTAGCGGGAATTACAGATACGCAGTATTTT. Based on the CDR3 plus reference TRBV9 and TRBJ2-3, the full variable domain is DSGVTQTPKHLITATGQRVTLRCSPRSGDLSVYWYQQSLDQGLQFLIQYYNGEERAKGNILERFSAQQFPDLHSELNLSSLELGDSALYFCASSSGLAGITDTQYFGPGTRLTVL.

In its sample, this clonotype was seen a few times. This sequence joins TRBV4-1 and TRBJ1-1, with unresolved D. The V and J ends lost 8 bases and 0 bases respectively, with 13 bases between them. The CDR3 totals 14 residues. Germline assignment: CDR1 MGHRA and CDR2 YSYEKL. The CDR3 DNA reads TGCGCCAGCTCGGCCGCAGCTGTGAACACTGAAGCTTTCTTT. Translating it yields CASSAAAVNTEAFF.

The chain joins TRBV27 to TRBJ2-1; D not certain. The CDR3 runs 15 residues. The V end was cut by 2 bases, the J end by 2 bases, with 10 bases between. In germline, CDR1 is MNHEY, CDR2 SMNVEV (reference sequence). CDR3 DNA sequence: TGTGCCAGCAGTTTAACGCCAGGTACCTACAATGAGCAGTTCTTC. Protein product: CASSLTPGTYNEQFF.

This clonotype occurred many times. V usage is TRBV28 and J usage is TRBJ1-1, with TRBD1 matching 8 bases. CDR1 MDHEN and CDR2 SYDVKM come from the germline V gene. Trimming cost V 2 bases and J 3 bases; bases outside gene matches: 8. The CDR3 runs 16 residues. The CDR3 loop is CASSLDPGQGDTEAFF. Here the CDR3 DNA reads TGTGCCAGCAGTTTAGACCCTGGACAGGGCGACACTGAAGCTTTCTTT.

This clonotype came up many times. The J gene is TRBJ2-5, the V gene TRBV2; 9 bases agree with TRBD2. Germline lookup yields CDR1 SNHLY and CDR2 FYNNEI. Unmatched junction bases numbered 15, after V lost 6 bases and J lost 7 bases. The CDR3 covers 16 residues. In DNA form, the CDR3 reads TGTGCCAGCAGAAAGTGGCGGGAGGGGAGTTCCGGGACCCAGTACTTC. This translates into CASRKWREGSSGTQYF.

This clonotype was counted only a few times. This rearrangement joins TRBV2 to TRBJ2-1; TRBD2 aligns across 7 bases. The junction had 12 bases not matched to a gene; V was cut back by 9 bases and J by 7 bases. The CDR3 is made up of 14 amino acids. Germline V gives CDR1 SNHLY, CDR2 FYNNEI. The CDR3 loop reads CARGEGRASNEQFF. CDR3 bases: TGTGCCAGAGGAGAAGGGAGGGCCTCGAATGAGCAGTTCTTC. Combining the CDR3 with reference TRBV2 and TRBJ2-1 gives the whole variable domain EPEVTQTPSHQVTQMGQEVILRCVPISNHLYFYWYRQILGQKVEFLVSFYNNEISEKSEIFDDQFSVERPDGSNFTLKIRSTKLEDSAMYFCARGEGRASNEQFFGPGTRLTVL.

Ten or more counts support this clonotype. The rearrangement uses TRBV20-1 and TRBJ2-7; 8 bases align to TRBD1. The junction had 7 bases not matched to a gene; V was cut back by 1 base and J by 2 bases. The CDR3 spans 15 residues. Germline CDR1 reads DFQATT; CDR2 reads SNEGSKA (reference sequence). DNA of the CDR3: TGCAGTGCTAGAGTTCTACAGGGGGACACCTACGAGCAGTACTTC. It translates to CSARVLQGDTYEQYF.

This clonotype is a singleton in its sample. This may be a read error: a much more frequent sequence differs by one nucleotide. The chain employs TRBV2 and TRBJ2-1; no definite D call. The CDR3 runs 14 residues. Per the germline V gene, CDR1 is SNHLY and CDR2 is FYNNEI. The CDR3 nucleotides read TGTGTCAGCAGTGAAGCGCTTCCGGGCAATGAGCAGTTCTTC. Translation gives CVSSEALPGNEQFF.

Here the CDR3 DNA reads TGTGCCAGCAGCTGGGGACAGGGGGCCGGAGGAGAGACCCAGTACTTC. Translation: CASSWGQGAGGETQYF. The chain has TRBV13 and TRBJ2-5; 12 nucleotides align to TRBD1. The CDR3 covers 16 residues. The germline gives CDR1 PRHDT, CDR2 FYEKMQ (reference sequence). Trimming took 4 bases from V and 4 from J; bases not matched to a gene: 7.

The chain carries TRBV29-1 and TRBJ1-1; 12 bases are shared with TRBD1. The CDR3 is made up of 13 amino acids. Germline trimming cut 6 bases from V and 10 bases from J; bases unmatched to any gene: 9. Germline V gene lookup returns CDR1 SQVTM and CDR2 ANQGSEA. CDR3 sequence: CSVRDRGPGGAFF. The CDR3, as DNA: TGCAGCGTCCGGGACAGGGGGCCTGGCGGAGCTTTCTTT. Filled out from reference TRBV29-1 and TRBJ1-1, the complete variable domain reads SAVISQKPSRDICQRGTSLTIQCQVDSQVTMMFWYRQQPGQSLTLIATANQGSEATYESGFVIDKFPISRPNLTFSTLTVSNMSPEDSSIYLCSVRDRGPGGAFFGQGTRLTVV.

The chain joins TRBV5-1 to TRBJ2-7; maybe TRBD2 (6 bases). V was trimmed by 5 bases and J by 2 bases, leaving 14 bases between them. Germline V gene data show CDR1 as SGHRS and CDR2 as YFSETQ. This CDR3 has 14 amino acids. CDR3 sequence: CASRPGTPAYEQYF. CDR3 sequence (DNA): TGCGCCAGCAGACCCGGGACTCCCGCCTACGAGCAGTACTTC.

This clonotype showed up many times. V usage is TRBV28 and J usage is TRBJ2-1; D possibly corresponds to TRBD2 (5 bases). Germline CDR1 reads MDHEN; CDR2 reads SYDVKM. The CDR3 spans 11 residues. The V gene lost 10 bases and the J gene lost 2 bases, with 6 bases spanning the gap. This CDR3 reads CATGTYNEQFF. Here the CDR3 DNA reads TGTGCCACCGGGACCTACAATGAGCAGTTCTTC.

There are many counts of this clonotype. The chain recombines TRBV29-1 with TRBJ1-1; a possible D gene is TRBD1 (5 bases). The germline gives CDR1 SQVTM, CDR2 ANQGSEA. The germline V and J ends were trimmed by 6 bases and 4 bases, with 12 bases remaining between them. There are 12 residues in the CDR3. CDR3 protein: CSVGRVGTEAFF. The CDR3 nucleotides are TGCAGCGTAGGCAGGGTGGGCACTGAAGCTTTCTTT. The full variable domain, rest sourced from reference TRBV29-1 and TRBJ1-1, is SAVISQKPSRDICQRGTSLTIQCQVDSQVTMMFWYRQQPGQSLTLIATANQGSEATYESGFVIDKFPISRPNLTFSTLTVSNMSPEDSSIYLCSVGRVGTEAFFGQGTRLTVV.

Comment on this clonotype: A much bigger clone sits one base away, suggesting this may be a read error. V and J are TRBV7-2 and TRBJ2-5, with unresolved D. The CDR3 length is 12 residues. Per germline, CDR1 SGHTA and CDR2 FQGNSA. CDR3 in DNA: TGTGCCGGCAGCTTATGGGAAGGGACCCAGTACTTC. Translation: CAGSLWEGTQYF.

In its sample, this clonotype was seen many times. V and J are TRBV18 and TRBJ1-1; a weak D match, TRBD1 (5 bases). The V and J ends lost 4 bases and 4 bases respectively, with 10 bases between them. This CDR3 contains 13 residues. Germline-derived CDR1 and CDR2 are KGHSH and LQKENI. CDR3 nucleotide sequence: TGTGCCAGCTCACGTTTAGACAGCACTGAAGCTTTCTTT. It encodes CASSRLDSTEAFF.

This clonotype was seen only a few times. CDR3 nucleotide sequence: TGTGCCAGCAGCTGGGGACAGGGGTGGGCAGATACGCAGTATTTT. Translation gives CASSWGQGWADTQYF. This chain connects TRBV5-5 to TRBJ2-3, with TRBD1 matching over 10 bases. Germline lookup yields CDR1 SGHKS and CDR2 YYEKEE (reference sequence). This CDR3 contains 15 residues. V was clipped by 3 bases and J by 4 bases; unmatched bases: 5.

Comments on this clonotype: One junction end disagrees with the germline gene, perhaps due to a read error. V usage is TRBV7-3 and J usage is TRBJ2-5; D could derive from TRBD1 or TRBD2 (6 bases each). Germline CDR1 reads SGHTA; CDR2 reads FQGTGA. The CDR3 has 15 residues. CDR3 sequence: CASSQESEGVPPQYF. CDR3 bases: TGCGCCAGCAGCCAAGAGTCGGAGGGGGTCCCCCCCCAGTACTTC.

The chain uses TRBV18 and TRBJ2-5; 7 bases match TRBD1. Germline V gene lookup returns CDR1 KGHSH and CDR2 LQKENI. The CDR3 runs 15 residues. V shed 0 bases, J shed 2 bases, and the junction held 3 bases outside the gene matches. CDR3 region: CASSPPGQTQETQYF. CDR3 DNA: TGTGCCAGCTCACCACCGGGACAGACGCAAGAGACCCAGTACTTC.